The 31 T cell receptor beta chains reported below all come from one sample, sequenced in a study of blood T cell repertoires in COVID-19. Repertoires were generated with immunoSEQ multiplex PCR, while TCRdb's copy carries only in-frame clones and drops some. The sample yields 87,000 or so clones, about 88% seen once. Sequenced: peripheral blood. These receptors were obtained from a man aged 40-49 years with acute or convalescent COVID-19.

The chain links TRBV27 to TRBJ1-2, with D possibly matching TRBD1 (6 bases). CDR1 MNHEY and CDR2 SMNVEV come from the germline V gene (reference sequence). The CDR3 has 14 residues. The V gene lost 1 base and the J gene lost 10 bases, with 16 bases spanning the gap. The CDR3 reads CASSLYAGVFAYTF. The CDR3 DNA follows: TGTGCCAGCAGTTTATATGCAGGGGTTTTTGCCTACACCTTC.

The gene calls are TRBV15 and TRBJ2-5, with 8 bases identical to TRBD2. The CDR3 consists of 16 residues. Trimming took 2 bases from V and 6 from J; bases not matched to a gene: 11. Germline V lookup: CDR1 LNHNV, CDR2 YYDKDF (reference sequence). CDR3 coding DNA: TGTGCCACCAGCAGAATCGAAATTAGCGGGGTACAGACCCAGTACTTC. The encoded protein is CATSRIEISGVQTQYF.

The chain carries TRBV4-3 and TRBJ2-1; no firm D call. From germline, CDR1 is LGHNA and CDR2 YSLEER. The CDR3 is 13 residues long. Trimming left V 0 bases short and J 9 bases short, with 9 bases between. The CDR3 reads CASSQDWSSEQFF. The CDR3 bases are TGCGCCAGCAGCCAAGATTGGAGTTCTGAGCAGTTCTTC.

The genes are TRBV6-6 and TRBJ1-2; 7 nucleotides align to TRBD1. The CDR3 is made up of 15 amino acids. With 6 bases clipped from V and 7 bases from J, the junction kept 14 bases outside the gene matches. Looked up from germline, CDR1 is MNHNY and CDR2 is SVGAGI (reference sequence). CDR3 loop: CASSPPGQSVSGYTF. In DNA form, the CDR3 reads TGTGCCAGCAGCCCCCCGGGACAGAGCGTTTCTGGCTACACCTTC.

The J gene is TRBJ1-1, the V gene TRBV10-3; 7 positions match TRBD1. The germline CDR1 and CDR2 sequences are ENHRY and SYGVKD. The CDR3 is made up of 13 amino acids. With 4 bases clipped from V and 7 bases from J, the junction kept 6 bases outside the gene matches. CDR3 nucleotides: TGTGCCATCAGTGGAGACAGGGCTCTTGAAGCTTTCTTT. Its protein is CAISGDRALEAFF.

The CDR3 DNA is TGTGCCAGCAGCAAGAAGCTAGATAATTCACCCCTCCACTTT. It translates to CASSKKLDNSPLHF. The chain links TRBV6-2 or TRBV6-3 to TRBJ1-6; D not certain. The CDR3 runs to 14 residues. CDR1 MNHEY and CDR2 SVGEGT come from the germline V gene. V shed 6 bases and J shed 5 bases, with 11 bases lying between them.

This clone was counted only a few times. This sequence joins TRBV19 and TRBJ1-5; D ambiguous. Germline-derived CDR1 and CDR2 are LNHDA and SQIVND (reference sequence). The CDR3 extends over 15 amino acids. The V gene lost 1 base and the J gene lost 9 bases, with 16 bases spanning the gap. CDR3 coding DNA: TGTGCCAGTAGTATAGCGCCCAGAGACCAGCGGCCCCAGCATTTT. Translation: CASSIAPRDQRPQHF.

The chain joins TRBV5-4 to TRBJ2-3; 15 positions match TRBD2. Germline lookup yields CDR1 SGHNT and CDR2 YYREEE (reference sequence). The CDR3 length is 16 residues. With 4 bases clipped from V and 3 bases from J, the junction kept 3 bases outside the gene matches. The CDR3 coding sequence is TGTGCCAGCAGCGGGACTAGCGGGAGGCTAACAGATACGCAGTATTTT. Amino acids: CASSGTSGRLTDTQYF.

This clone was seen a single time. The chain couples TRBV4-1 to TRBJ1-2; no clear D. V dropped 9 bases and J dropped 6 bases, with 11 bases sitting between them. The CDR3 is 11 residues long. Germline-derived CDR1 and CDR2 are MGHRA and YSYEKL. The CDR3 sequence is CASGREDGYTF. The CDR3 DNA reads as TGCGCCAGTGGGAGGGAGGATGGCTACACCTTC.

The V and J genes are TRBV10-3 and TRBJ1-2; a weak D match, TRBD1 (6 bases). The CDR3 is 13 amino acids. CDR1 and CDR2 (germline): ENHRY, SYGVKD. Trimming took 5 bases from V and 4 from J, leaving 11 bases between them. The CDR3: CAISSTGLYGYTF. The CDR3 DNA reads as TGTGCCATCAGTTCGACAGGACTCTATGGCTACACCTTC.

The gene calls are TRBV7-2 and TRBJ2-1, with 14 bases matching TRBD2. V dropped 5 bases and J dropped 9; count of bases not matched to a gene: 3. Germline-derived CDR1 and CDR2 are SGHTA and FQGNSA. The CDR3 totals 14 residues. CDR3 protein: CASSGGLAGAEQFF. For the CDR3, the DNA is TGTGCCAGCAGCGGGGGACTAGCGGGGGCTGAGCAGTTCTTC.

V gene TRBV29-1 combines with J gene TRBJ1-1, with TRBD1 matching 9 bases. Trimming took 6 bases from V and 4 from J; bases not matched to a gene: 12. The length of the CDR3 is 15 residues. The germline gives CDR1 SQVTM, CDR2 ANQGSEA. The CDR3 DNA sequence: TGCAGCGTGGGGACAGGGTCGGTTTTTGGCACTGAAGCTTTCTTT. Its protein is CSVGTGSVFGTEAFF.

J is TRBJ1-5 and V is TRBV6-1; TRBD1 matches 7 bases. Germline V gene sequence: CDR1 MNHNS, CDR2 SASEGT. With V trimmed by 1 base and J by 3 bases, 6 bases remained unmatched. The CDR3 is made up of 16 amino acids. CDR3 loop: CASSEETGRYNQPQHF. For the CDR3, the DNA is TGTGCCAGCAGTGAAGAGACAGGGCGTTACAATCAGCCCCAGCATTTT.

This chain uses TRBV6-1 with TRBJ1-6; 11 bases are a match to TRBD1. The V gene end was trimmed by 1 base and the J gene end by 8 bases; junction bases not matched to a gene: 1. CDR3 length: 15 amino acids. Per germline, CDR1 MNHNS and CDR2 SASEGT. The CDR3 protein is CASSEGTGGYSPLHF. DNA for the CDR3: TGTGCCAGCAGTGAAGGGACAGGGGGCTATTCACCCCTCCACTTT.

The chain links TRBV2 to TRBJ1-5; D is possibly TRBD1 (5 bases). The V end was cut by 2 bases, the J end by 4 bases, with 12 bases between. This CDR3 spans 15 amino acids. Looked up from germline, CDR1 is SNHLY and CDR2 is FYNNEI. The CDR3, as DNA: TGTGCCAGCAGTGAACAGGGATTAACGAATCAGCCCCAGCATTTT. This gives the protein CASSEQGLTNQPQHF.

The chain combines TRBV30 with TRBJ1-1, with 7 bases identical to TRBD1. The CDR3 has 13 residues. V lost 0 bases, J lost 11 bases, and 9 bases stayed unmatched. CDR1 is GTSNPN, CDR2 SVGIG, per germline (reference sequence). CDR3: CAWSVGGATGAFF. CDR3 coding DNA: TGTGCCTGGAGTGTAGGGGGCGCGACAGGGGCTTTCTTT.

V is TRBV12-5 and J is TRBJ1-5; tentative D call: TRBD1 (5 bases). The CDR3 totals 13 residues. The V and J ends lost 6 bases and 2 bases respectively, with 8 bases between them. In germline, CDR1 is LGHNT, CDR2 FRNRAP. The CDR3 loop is CASGLQGNQPQHF. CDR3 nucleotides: TGTGCTAGTGGCCTACAGGGCAATCAGCCCCAGCATTTT.

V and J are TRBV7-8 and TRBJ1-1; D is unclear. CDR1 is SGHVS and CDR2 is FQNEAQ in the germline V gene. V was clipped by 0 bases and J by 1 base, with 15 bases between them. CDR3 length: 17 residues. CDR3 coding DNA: TGTGCCAGCAGCTTAGCTGCTCAGCGGTTTTCGAACACTGAAGCTTTCTTT. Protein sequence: CASSLAAQRFSNTEAFF.

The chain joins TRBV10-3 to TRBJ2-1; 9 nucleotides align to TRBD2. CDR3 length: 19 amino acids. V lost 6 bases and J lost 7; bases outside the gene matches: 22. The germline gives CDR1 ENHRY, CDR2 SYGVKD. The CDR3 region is CAIRNSGASGNPGKNEQFF. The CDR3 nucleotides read TGTGCCATCAGAAACAGTGGGGCTAGCGGGAACCCGGGTAAAAATGAGCAGTTCTTC.

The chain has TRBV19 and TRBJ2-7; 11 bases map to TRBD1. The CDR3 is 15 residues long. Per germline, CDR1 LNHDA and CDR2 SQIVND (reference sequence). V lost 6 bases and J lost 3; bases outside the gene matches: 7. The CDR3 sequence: CASSPGTGGHYEQYF. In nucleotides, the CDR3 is TGTGCCAGTAGCCCCGGGACAGGGGGACACTACGAGCAGTACTTC.

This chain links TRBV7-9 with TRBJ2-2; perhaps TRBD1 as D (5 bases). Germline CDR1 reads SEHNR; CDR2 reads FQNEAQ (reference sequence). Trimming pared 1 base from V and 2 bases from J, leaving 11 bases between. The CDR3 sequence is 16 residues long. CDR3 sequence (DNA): TGTGCCAGCAGCTTAGGGCCAGGGCTAAACACCGGGGAGCTGTTTTTT. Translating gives CASSLGPGLNTGELFF. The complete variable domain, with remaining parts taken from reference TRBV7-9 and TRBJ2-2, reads DTGVSQNPRHKITKRGQNVTFRCDPISEHNRLYWYRQTLGQGPEFLTYFQNEAQLEKSRLLSDRFSAERPKGSFSTLEIQRTEQGDSAMYLCASSLGPGLNTGELFFGEGSRLTVL.

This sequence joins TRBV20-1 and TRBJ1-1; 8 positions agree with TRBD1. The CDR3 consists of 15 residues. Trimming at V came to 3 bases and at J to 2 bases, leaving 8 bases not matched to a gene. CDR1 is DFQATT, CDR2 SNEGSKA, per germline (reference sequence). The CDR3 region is CSASPQGQVNTEAFF. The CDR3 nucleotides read TGCAGTGCTAGTCCACAGGGACAGGTTAACACTGAAGCTTTCTTT.

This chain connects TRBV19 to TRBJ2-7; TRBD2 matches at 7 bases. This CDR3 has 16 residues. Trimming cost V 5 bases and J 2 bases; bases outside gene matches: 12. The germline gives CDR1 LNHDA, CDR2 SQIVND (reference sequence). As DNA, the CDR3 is TGTGCCAGTAGTGGGGCCCTAGGGGAGGGAACCTACGAGCAGTACTTC. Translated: CASSGALGEGTYEQYF.

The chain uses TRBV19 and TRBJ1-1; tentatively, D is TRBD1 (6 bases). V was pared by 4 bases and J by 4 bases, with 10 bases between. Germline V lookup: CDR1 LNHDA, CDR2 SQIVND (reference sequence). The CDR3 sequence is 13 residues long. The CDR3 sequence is CASSTLQGTEAFF. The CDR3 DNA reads TGTGCCAGTAGTACGCTACAGGGCACTGAAGCTTTCTTT.

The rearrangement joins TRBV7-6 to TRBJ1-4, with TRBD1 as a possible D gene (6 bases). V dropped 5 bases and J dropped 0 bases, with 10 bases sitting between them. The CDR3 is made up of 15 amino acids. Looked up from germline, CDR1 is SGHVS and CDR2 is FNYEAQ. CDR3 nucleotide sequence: TGTGCCAGCAGCCCACAGGGTACAACTAATGAAAAACTGTTTTTT. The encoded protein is CASSPQGTTNEKLFF.

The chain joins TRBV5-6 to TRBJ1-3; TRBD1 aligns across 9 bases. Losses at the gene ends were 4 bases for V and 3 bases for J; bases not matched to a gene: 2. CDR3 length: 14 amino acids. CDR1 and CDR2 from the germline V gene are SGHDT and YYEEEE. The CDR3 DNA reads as TGTGCCAGCAGCCGGACAGGGGTTGGAAACACCATATATTTT. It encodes CASSRTGVGNTIYF.

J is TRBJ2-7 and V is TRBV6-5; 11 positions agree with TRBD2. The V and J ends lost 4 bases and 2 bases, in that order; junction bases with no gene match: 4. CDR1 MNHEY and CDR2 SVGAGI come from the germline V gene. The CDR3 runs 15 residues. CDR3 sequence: CASSLSSGGPYEQYF. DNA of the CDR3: TGTGCCAGCAGTTTATCTAGCGGGGGGCCCTACGAGCAGTACTTC.

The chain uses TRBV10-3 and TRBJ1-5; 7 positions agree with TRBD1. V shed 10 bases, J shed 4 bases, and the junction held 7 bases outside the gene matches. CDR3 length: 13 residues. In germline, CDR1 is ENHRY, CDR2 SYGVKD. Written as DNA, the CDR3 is TGTGCCAACCGACAGGGACCGAATCAGCCCCAGCATTTT. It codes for CANRQGPNQPQHF.

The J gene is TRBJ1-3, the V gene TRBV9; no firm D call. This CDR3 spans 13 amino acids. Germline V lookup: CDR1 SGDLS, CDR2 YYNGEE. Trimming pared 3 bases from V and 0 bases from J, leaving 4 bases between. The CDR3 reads CASSGYSGNTIYF. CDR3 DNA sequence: TGTGCCAGCAGCGGCTACTCTGGAAACACCATATATTTT.

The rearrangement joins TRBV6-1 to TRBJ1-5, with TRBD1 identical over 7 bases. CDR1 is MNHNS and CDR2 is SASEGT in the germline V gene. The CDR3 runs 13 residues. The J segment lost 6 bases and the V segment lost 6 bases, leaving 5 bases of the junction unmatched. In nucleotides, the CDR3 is TGTGCCAGCAGAGAGGGACAGTCTCAGCCCCAGCATTTT. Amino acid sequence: CASREGQSQPQHF.

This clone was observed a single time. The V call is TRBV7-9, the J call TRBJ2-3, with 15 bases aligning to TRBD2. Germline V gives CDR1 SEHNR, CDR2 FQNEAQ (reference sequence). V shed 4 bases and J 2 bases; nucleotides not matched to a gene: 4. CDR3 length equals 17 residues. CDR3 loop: CASSSRTSGRATDTQYF. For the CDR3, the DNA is TGTGCCAGCAGCTCGAGGACTAGCGGGAGGGCCACAGATACGCAGTATTTT.